This T cell receptor (beta chain) was documented in a study of T cells in Graves' hyperthyroidism and ophthalmopathy. Study findings and constraints: Most clonotypes that expanded in the thyroid above 0.001 also showed up in blood.

This CDR3 is built from 14 residues. With 3 bases removed from V and 6 bases from J, the gap between germline ends came to 14 bases. Researchers amplified the TCR beta CDR3 regions from RNA transcripts. With the HTBI primer set, the TCR CDR3 went through a first round of RT-PCR. MiXCR, run by TCRdb on the multiplex PCR reads, gives a single entry per CDR3 protein. The sample lists 480,000 or so distinct CDR3 sequences; about an eighth were seen once. When ophthalmopathy did not progress within 18 months, Graves' hyperthyroidism was considered stable. This clonotype was observed at least ten times. Its antigen is not identified.

V is TRBV12-3 or TRBV12-4 and J is TRBJ1-1, with no clear D. The clonotype comes from a young woman with Graves' hyperthyroidism. Sequencing was performed on blood. CDR3 protein: CASSFYAQEPEAFF. CDR3 DNA: TGTGCCAGCAGTTTTTATGCGCAGGAGCCTGAAGCTTTCTTT.